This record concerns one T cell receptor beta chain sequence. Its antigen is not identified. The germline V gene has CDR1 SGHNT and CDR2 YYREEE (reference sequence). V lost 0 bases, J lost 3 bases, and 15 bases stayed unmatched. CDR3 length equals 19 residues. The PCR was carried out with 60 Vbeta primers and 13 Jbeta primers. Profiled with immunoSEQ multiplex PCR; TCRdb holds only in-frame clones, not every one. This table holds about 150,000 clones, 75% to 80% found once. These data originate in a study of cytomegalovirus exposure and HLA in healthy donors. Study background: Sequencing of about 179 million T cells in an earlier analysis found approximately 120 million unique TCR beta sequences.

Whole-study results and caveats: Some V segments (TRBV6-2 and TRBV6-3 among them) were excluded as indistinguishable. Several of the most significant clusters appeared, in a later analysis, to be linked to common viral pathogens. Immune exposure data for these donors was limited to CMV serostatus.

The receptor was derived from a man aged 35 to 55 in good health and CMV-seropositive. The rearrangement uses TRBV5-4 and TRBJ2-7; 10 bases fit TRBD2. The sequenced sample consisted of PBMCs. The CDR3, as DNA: TGTGCCAGCAGCTTGGTTTCTGGGTCTAGCGGGGGTAAGGACTACGAGCAGTACTTC. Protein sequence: CASSLVSGSSGGKDYEQYF.